Reported below is one TCR beta chain. Measured with immunoSEQ multiplex PCR; TCRdb has only the in-frame clones, and not every one. The data contain 65,000 to 95,000 clones, approximately 97% of them seen just once; the ten biggest clones take up roughly 0.3%. Losses at the gene ends were 4 bases for V and 1 base for J; bases not matched to a gene: 9. This CDR3 has 15 residues. Germline-derived CDR1 and CDR2 are SQVTM and ANQGSEA. The entry originates in a study of technical replicates of blood from several donors. The sequencing sample was made of T cells isolated from PBMCs. The clonotype was recovered from a human donor in good health. This chain uses TRBV29-1 with TRBJ1-1; 7 positions match TRBD1. The CDR3 spells CSVANFGTANTEAFF. The CDR3, as DNA: TGCAGCGTTGCCAATTTCGGGACAGCGAACACTGAAGCTTTCTTT.